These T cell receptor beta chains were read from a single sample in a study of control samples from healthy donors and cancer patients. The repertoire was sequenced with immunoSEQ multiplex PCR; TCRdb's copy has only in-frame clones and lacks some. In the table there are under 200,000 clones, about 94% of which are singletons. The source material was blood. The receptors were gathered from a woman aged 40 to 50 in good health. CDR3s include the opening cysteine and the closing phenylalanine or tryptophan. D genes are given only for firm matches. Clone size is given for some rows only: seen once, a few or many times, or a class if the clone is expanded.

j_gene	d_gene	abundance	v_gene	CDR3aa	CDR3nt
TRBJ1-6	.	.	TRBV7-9	CASSRDTTNSPLHF	TGTGCCAGCAGCCGTGACACTACTAATTCACCCCTCCACTTT
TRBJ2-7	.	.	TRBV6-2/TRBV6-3	CASSYGRVSSYEQYF	TGTGCCAGCAGTTACGGACGGGTCAGCTCTTACGAGCAGTACTTC
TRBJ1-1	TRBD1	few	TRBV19	CASRLRQGGEAFF	TGTGCCAGTAGGCTAAGACAGGGGGGTGAAGCTTTCTTT
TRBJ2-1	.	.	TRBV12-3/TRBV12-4	CASSLWFNEQFF	TGTGCCAGCAGTTTATGGTTTAATGAGCAGTTCTTC
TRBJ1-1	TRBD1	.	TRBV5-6	CASSWGTGGFLDTEAFF	TGTGCCAGCAGCTGGGGGACAGGGGGCTTTTTGGACACTGAAGCTTTCTTT
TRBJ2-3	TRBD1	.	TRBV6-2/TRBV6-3	CASSYLDRVTDTQYF	TGTGCCAGCAGTTACCTGGACAGGGTTACAGATACGCAGTATTTT
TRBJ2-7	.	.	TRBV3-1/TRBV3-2	CASSAGTEPYEQYF	TGTGCCAGCAGCGCCGGGACGGAACCCTACGAGCAGTACTTC
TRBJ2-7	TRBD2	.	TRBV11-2	CASSLTLADSYEQYF	TGTGCCAGCAGCTTAACACTAGCGGATTCCTACGAGCAGTACTTC
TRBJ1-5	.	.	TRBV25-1	CASRGGTQHF	TGTGCCAGCAGGGGGGGGACCCAGCATTTT
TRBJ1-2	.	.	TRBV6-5	CASSYSPGAYDYTF	TGTGCCAGCAGTTACTCTCCAGGGGCCTATGACTACACCTTC
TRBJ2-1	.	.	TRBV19	CASSWGKSSYNEQFF	TGTGCCAGTAGTTGGGGCAAAAGCTCCTACAATGAGCAGTTCTTC
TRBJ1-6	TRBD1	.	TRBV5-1	CASSGSFDRANSPLHF	TGCGCCAGCAGCGGAAGCTTTGACAGGGCGAATTCACCCCTCCACTTT
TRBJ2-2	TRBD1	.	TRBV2	CASSEPGQGGFEELFF	TGTGCCAGCAGTGAACCGGGACAGGGGGGCTTTGAGGAGCTGTTTTTT
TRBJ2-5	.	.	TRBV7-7	CASSLDRGSGETQYF	TGTGCCAGCAGCTTAGACAGAGGGTCGGGCGAGACCCAGTACTTC
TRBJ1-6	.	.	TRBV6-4	CASSGESYNSPLHF	TGTGCCAGCAGCGGCGAGTCCTATAATTCACCCCTCCACTTT
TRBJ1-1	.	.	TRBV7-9	CASSMRQGMNTEAFF	TGTGCCAGCAGTATGAGGCAGGGAATGAACACTGAAGCTTTCTTT
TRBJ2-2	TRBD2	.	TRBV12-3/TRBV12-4	CAIGRRGTGELFF	TGTGCCATCGGGAGGCGCGGCACCGGGGAGCTGTTTTTT
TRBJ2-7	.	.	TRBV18	CASSPPLGAHQQYF	TGTGCCAGCTCACCACCTCTAGGTGCGCACCAGCAGTACTTC
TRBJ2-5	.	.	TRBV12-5	CASGLGLQGQETQYF	TGTGCTAGTGGTTTAGGACTACAGGGGCAAGAGACCCAGTACTTC
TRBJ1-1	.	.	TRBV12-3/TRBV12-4	CASKIVMNTEAFF	TGTGCCAGCAAGATAGTGATGAACACTGAAGCTTTCTTT
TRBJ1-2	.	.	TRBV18	CASSPPDYGYTF	TGTGCCAGCTCACCACCCGATTATGGCTACACCTTC
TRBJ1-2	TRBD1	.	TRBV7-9	CASRQGENYGYTF	TGTGCCAGTAGACAGGGAGAAAACTATGGCTACACCTTC
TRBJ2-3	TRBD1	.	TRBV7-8	CASSRRQGHSTDTQYF	TGTGCCAGCAGCAGACGACAGGGCCACAGCACAGATACGCAGTATTTT
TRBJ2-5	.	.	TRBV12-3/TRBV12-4	CASSLRNQETQYF	TGTGCCAGCAGTTTAAGAAACCAAGAGACCCAGTACTTC
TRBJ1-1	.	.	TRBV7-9	CASSLEATTEAFF	TGTGCCAGCAGCTTAGAGGCAACTACTGAAGCTTTCTTT
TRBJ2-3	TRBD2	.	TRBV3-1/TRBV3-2	CASSHSGGSDTQYF	TGTGCCAGCAGCCATAGCGGGGGGTCAGATACGCAGTATTTT
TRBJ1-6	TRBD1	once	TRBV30	CAWTGTGNSPLHF	TGTGCCTGGACCGGGACAGGGAATTCACCCCTCCACTTT
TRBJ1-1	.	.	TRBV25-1	CASSDPGLVEAFF	TGTGCCAGCAGTGATCCGGGGTTGGTTGAAGCTTTCTTT
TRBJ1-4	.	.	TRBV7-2	CASSPLLANEKLFF	TGTGCCAGTAGCCCACTACTAGCTAATGAAAAACTGTTTTTT
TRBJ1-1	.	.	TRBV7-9	CASSPDQGVSAFF	TGTGCCAGCAGCCCGGACCAGGGAGTCTCTGCTTTCTTT
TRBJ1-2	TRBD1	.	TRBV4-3	CASSQPGQGYGYTF	TGCGCCAGCAGCCAGCCGGGACAGGGGTATGGCTACACCTTC
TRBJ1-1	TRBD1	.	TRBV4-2	CASSQGDRGDTEAFF	TGTGCCAGCAGCCAAGGGGACAGGGGTGACACTGAAGCTTTCTTT
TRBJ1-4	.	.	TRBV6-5	CASSYSGFSVKLFF	TGTGCCAGCAGTTACTCGGGGTTTTCGGTAAAACTGTTTTTT
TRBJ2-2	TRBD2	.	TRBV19	CASSPGGFVAGELFF	TGTGCCAGTAGTCCCGGGGGGTTTGTGGCCGGGGAGCTGTTTTTT
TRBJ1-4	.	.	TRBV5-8	CAGRQLGNEKLFF	TGTGCCGGCCGACAGTTGGGTAATGAAAAACTGTTTTTT
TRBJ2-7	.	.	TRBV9	CASSTGLHYEQYF	TGTGCCAGCAGCACGGGACTCCACTACGAGCAGTACTTC
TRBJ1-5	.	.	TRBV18	CASSHAFLPDKEKLGNQPQHF	TGTGCCAGCTCACACGCCTTCCTTCCCGACAAGGAAAAGTTAGGAAATCAGCCCCAGCATTTT
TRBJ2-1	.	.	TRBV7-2	CASSWTNNEQFF	TGTGCCAGCAGCTGGACGAACAATGAGCAGTTCTTC
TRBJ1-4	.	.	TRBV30	CAWSPNEKLFF	TGTGCCTGGAGCCCCAACGAAAAACTGTTTTTT
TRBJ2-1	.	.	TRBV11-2	CASSLAVYTDSFF	TGTGCCAGCAGCTTAGCGGTCTATACCGATTCGTTCTTC
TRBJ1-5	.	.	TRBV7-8	CASSLGSRSSWDQHF	TGTGCCAGCAGCTTGGGCTCCCGATCATCCTGGGACCAGCATTTT
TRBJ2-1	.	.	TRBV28	CATKLTLTSRNEQFF	TGTGCCACTAAACTGACGCTGACTTCACGGAATGAGCAGTTCTTC
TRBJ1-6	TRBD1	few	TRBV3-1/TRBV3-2	CASRPGTGGSPLHF	TGTGCCAGCAGACCCGGGACAGGGGGGTCACCCCTCCACTTT
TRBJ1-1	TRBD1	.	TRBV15	CATSRQGASTEAFF	TGTGCCACCAGCAGACAGGGGGCGAGTACTGAAGCTTTCTTT
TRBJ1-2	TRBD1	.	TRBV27	CASSLGQGSNYGYTF	TGTGCCAGCAGTTTAGGACAGGGGTCGAACTATGGCTACACCTTC
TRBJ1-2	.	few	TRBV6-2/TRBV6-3	CASSQGEGYTF	TGTGCCAGCAGCCAGGGTGAAGGCTACACCTTC